This T cell receptor (beta chain) was observed in a study of T-cell reconstitution after alpha-beta-depleted transplantation in children. Ten or more counts support this clonotype. The CDR3 length is 14 residues. The germline V gene has CDR1 ENHRY and CDR2 SYGVKD. V lost 10 bases, J lost 4 bases, and 9 bases stayed unmatched. During its preparation, the TCRbeta library received unique molecular identifiers. MiXCR, applied by TCRdb to the PCR reads, yields one record per CDR3 protein. The data hold roughly 82,000 distinct CDR3 sequences, with roughly an eighth observed a single time. The sequencing used PBMCs, mostly from graft donor cells, collected 180 days after TCRalphabeta/CD19-depleted stem cell transplant. The J gene is TRBJ2-1, the V gene TRBV10-3, with 8 bases fitting TRBD1. This sequence originates from a male patient aged 2 to 9 who had a stem cell transplant for acute lymphoblastic leukemia, so the T cells may come from the graft donor. CDR3 nucleotides: TGTGCCACTCGGGTGAGGACAGGGTACAATGAGCAGTTCTTC. It yields the protein CATRVRTGYNEQFF.